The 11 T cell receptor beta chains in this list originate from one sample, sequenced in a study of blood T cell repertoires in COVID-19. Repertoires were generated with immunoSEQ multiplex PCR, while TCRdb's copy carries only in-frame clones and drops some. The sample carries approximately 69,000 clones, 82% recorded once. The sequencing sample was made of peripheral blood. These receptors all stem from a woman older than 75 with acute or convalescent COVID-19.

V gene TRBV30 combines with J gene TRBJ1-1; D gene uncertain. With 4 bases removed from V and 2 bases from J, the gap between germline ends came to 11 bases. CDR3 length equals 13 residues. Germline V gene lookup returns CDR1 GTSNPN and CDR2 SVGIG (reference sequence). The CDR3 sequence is CAWKDNSNTEAFF. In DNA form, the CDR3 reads TGTGCCTGGAAAGATAACAGTAACACTGAAGCTTTCTTT.

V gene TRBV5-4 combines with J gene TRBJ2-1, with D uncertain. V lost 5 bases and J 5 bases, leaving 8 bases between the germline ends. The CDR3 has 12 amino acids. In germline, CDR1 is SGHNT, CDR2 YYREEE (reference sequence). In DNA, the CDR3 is TGTGCCAGCAGGGGCAAAGACAATGAGCAGTTCTTC. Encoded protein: CASRGKDNEQFF.

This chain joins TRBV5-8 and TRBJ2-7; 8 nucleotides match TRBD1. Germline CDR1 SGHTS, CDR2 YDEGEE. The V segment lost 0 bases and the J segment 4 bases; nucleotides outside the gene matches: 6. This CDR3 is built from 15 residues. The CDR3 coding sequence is TGTGCCAGCAGCTTGGCCTCCGGGACAGGATACGAGCAGTACTTC. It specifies CASSLASGTGYEQYF.

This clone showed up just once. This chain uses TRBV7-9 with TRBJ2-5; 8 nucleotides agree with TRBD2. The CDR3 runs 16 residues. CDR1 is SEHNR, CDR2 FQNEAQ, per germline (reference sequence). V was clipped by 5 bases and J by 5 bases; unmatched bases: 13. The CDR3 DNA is TGTGCCAGCAGCCCGGTCAGCGGGAGTCGATGGGAGACCCAGTACTTC. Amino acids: CASSPVSGSRWETQYF.

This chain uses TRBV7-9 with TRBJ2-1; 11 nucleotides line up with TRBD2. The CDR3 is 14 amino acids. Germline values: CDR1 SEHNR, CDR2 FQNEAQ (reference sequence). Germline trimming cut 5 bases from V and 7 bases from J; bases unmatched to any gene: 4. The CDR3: CASSPRTSGNEQFF. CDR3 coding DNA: TGTGCCAGCAGCCCCCGGACTAGCGGGAATGAGCAGTTCTTC.

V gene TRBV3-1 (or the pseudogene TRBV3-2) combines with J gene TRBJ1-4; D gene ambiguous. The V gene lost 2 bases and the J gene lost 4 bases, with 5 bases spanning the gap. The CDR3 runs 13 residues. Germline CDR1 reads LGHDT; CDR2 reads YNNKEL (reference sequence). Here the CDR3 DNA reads TGTGCCAGCAGCCAACCTTTTAATGAAAAACTGTTTTTT. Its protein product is CASSQPFNEKLFF.

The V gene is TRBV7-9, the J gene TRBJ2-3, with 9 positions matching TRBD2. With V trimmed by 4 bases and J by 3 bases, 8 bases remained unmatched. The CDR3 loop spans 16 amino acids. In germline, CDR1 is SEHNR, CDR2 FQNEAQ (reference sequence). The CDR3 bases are TGTGCCAGCAGCTCCCAGGCGGGAGGGCCAACAGATACGCAGTATTTT. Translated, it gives CASSSQAGGPTDTQYF. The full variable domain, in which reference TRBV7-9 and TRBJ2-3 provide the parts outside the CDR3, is DTGVSQNPRHKITKRGQNVTFRCDPISEHNRLYWYRQTLGQGPEFLTYFQNEAQLEKSRLLSDRFSAERPKGSFSTLEIQRTEQGDSAMYLCASSSQAGGPTDTQYFGPGTRLTVL.

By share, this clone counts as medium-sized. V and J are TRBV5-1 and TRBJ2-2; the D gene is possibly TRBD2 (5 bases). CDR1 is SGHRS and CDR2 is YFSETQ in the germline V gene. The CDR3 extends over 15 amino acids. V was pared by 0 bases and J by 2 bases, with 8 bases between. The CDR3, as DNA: TGCGCCAGCAGCTTGGCCCCGGGAAACACCGGGGAGCTGTTTTTT. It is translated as CASSLAPGNTGELFF. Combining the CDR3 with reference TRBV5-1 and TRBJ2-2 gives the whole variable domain KAGVTQTPRYLIKTRGQQVTLSCSPISGHRSVSWYQQTPGQGLQFLFEYFSETQRNKGNFPGRFSGRQFSNSRSEMNVSTLELGDSALYLCASSLAPGNTGELFFGEGSRLTVL.

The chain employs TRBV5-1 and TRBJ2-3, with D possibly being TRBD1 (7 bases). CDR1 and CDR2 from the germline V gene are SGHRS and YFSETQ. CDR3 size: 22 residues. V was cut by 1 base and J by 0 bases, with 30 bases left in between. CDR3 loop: CASSLYPETGLARDSSTDTQYF. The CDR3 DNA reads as TGCGCCAGCAGCTTGTACCCAGAGACAGGGTTGGCGCGGGATTCTAGCACAGATACGCAGTATTTT.

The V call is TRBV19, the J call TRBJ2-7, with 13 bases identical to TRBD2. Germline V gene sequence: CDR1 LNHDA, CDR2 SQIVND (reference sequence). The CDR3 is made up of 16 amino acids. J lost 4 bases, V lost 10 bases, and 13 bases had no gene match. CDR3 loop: CATPGTSGRAGYEQYF. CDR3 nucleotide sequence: TGTGCCACCCCCGGAACTAGCGGGAGGGCCGGATACGAGCAGTACTTC. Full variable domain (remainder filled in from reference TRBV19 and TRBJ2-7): DGGITQSPKYLFRKEGQNVTLSCEQNLNHDAMYWYRQDPGQGLRLIYYSQIVNDFQKGDIAEGYSVSREKKESFPLTVTSAQKNPTAFYLCATPGTSGRAGYEQYFGPGTRLTVT.

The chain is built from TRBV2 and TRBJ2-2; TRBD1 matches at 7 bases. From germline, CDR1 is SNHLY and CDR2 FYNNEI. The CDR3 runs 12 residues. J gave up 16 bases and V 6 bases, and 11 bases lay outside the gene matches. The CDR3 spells CASSPMGAGGFF. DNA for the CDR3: TGTGCCAGCAGCCCCATGGGGGCAGGGGGGTTTTTT.